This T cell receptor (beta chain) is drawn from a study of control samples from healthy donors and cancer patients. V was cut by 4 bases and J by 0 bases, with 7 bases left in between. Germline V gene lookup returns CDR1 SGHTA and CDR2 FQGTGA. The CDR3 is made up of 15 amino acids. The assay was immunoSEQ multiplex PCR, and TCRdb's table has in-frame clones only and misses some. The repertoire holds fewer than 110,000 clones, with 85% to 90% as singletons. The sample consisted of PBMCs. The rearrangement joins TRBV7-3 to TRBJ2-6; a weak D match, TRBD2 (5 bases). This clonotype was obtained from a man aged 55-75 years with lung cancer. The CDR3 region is CASSSGLSGANVLTF. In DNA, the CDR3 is TGTGCCAGCAGCTCCGGACTCTCTGGGGCCAACGTCCTGACTTTC. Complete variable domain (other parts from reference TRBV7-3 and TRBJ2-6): GAGVSQTPSNKVTEKGKYVELRCDPISGHTALYWYRQSLGQGPEFLIYFQGTGAADDSGLPNDRFFAVRPEGSVSTLKIQRTERGDSAVYLCASSSGLSGANVLTFGAGSRLTVL.